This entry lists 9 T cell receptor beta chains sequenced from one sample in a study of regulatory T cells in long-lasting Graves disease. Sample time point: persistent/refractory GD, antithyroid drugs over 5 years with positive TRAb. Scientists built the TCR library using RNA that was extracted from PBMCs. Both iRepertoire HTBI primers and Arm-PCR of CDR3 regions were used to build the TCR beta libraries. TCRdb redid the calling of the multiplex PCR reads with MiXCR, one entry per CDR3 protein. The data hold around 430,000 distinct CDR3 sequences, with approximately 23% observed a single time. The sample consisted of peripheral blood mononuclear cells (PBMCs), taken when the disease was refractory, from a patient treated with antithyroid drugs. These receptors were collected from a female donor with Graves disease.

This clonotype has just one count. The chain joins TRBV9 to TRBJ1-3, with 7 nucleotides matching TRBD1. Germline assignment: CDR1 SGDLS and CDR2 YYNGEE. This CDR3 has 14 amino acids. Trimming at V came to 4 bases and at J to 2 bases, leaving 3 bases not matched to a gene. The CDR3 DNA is TGTGCCAGCAGCACGGACAGGCCTGGAAACACCATATATTTT. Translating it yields CASSTDRPGNTIYF.

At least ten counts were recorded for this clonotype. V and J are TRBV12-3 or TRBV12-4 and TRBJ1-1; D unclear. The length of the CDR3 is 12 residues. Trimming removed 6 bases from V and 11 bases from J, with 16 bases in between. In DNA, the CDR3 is TGTGCCAGCAGCCCACCAGGAGGTTTGGCTTTCTTT. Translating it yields CASSPPGGLAFF.

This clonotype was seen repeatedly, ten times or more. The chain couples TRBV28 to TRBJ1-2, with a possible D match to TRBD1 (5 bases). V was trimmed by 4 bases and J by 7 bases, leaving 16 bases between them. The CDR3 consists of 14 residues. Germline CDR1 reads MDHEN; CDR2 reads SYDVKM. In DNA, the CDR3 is TGTGCCAGCAGTTCCCAAGTCCGAGGGGTTGGCTACACCTTC. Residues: CASSSQVRGVGYTF.

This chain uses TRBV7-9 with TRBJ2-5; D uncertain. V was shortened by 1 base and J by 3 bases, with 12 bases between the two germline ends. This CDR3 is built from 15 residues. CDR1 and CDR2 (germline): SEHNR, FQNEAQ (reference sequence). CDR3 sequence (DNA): TGTGCCAGCAGCTTAGGGCAGTTATTTAAAGAGACCCAGTACTTC. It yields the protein CASSLGQLFKETQYF.

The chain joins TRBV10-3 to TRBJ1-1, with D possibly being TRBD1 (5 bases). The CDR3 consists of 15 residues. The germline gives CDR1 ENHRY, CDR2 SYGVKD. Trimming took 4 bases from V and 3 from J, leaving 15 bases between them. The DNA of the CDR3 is TGTGCCATCAGTGCCTCTGGGGGAGTGGACACTGAAGCTTTCTTT. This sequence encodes CAISASGGVDTEAFF.

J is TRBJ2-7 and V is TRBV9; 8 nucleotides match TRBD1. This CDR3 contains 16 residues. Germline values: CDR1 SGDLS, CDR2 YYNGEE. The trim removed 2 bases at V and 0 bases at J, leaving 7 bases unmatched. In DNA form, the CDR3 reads TGTGCCAGCAGCGTGACGGACAGGGCAGGCTCCTACGAGCAGTACTTC. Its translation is CASSVTDRAGSYEQYF.

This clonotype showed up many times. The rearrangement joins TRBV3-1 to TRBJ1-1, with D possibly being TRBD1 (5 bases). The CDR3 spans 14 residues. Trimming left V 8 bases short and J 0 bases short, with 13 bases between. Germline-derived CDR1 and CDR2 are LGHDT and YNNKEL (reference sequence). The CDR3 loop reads CASAGGQMNTEAFF. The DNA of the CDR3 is TGTGCCAGCGCCGGGGGTCAGATGAACACTGAAGCTTTCTTT.

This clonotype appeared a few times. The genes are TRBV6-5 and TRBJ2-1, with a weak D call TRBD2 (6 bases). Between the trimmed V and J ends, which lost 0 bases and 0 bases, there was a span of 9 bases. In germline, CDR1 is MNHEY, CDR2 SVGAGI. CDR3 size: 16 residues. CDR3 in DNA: TGTGCCAGCAGTTACTCGGAGACTAGCTCCTACAATGAGCAGTTCTTC. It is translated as CASSYSETSSYNEQFF.

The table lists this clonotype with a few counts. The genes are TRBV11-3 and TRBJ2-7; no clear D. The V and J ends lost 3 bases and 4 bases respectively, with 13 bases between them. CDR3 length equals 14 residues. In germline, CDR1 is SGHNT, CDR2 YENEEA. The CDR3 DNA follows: TGTGCCAGCAGCTTTCGGGTACTCGGATACGAGCAGTACTTC. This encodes CASSFRVLGYEQYF.